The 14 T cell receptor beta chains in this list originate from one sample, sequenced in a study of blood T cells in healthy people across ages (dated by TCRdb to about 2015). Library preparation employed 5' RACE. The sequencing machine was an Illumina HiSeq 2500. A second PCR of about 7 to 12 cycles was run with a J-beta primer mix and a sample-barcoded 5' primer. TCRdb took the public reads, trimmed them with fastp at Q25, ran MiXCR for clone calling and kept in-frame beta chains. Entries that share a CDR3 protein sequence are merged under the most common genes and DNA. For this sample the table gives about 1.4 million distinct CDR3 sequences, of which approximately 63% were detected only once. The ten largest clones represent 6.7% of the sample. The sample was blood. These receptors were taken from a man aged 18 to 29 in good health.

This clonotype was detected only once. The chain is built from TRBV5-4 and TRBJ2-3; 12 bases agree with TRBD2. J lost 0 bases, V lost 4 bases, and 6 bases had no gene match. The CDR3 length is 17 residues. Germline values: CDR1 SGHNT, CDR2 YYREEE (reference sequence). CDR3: CASSASSGRVSTDTQYF. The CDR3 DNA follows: TGTGCCAGCAGCGCTTCTAGCGGGAGGGTGAGCACAGATACGCAGTATTTT.

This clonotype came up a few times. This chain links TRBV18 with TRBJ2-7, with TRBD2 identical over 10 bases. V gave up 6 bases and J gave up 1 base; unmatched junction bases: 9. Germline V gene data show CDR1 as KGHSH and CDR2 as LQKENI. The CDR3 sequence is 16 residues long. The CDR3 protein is CASSPRLAGGSYEQYF. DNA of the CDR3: TGTGCCAGCTCGCCTCGATTAGCGGGGGGTTCCTACGAGCAGTACTTC.

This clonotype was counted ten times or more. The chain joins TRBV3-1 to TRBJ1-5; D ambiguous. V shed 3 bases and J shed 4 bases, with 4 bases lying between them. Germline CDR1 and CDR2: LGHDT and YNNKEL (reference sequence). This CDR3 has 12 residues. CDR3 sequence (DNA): TGTGCCAGCAGCCAGGGTAATCAGCCCCAGCATTTT. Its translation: CASSQGNQPQHF.

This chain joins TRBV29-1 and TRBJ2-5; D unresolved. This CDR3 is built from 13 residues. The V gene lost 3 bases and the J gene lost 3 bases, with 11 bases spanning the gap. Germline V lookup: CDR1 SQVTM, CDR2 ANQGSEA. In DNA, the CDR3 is TGCAGCGTTGATGGCCAGGTCGAAGAGACCCAGTACTTC. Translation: CSVDGQVEETQYF.

The CDR3 coding sequence is TGTGCCAGCAGCTCTTCGGGTGAAAAACTGTTTTTT. This sequence encodes CASSSSGEKLFF. This chain joins TRBV7-2 and TRBJ1-4; D uncertain. Trimming stripped 4 bases from V and 7 bases from J, with 7 bases between. Germline lookup yields CDR1 SGHTA and CDR2 FQGNSA. This CDR3 comprises 12 residues.

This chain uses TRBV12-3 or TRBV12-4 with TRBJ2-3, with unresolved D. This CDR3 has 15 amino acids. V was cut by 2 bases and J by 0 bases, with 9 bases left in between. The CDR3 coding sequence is TGTGCCAGCAGTTTACAGGCCTTTAGCACAGATACGCAGTATTTT. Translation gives CASSLQAFSTDTQYF.

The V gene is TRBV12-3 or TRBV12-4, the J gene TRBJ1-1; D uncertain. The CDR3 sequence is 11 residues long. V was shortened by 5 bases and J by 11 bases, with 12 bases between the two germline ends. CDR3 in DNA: TGTGCCAGCAGTACCCAAAGTGGGGCTTTCTTT. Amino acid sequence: CASSTQSGAFF.

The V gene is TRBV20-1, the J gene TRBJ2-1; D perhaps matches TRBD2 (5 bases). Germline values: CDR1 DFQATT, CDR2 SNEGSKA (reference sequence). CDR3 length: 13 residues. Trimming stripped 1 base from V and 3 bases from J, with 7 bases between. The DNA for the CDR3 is TGCAGTGCTAGAGGGGAGAACTACAATGAGCAGTTCTTC. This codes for CSARGENYNEQFF.

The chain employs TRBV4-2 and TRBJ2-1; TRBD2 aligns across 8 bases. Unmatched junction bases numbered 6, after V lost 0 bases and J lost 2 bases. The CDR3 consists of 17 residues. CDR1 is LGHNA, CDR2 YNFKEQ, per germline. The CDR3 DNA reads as TGTGCCAGCAGCCAAGAGGAGACGGGGGGGCCCTACAATGAGCAGTTCTTC. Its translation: CASSQEETGGPYNEQFF.

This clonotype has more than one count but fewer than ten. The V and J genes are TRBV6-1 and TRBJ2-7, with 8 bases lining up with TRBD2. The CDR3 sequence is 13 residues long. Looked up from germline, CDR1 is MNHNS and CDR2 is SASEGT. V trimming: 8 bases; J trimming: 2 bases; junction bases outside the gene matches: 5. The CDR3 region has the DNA TGTGCCAGCGCTGAGCGGGAGCCCTACGAGCAGTACTTC. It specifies CASAEREPYEQYF.

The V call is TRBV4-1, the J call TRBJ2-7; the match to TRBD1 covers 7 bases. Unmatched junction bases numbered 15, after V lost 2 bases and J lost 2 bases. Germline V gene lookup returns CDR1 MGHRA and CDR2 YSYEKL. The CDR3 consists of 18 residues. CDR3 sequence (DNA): TGCGCCAGCAGCCAAAATCGGATAGGGGGCGAATTGACCTACGAGCAGTACTTC. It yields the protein CASSQNRIGGELTYEQYF.

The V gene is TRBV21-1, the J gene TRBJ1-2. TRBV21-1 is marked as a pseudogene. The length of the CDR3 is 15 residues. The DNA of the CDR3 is TGTGCCAGCAGCCAAACCCTCATGAGGGAGTATGGCTACACCTTC. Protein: CASSQTLMREYGYTF.

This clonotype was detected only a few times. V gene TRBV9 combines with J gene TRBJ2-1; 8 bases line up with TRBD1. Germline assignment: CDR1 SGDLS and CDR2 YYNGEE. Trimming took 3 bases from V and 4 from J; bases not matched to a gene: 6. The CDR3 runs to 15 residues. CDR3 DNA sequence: TGTGCCAGCAGCGCCGGGGACAGGAATTACAATGAGCAGTTCTTC. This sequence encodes CASSAGDRNYNEQFF.

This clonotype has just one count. The CDR3 sequence: CASTRSTRGYEQYF. The CDR3 DNA reads as TGTGCCAGCACCAGATCCACTAGGGGATACGAGCAGTACTTC. The rearrangement uses TRBV12-3 or TRBV12-4 and TRBJ2-4, with D perhaps matching TRBD1 or TRBD2 (5 bases each). The DNA end favors TRBJ2-7, so the J call may be wrong. The CDR3 spans 14 residues.